This record covers a single T cell receptor (beta chain). These data come from a study of shared clonotypes between healthy human individuals. The assay was immunoSEQ multiplex PCR, and TCRdb's table has in-frame clones only and misses some. In the table there are about a million clones, about 75% of which are singletons. The CDR3 spans 14 residues. Germline V gene sequence: CDR1 MDHEN, CDR2 SYDVKM. The V end was cut by 2 bases, the J end by 1 base, with 8 bases between. The sequencing input was memory CD4+ T cells sorted from blood. Subset specified: CD45RA-negative fraction. This chain links TRBV28 with TRBJ2-5; D perhaps matches TRBD2 (5 bases). The sequence derives from a man aged 18 to 35 in good health. The CDR3 DNA reads as TGTGCCAGCAGTTTAATAGGAGGCCAAGAGACCCAGTACTTC. The encoded protein is CASSLIGGQETQYF.